This record concerns one T cell receptor (beta chain) sequence. Trimming pared 8 bases from V and 2 bases from J, leaving 17 bases between. This CDR3 has 15 amino acids. Germline values: CDR1 MGHDK, CDR2 SYGVNS. The record originates from a study of cytomegalovirus exposure and HLA in healthy donors. Amplification used 60 Vbeta primers and 13 Jbeta primers. Sequenced by immunoSEQ multiplex PCR; TCRdb stores in-frame clones only, minus some. In the table there are over 150,000 clones, over 65% of which are singletons. This clonotype was sampled from a boy aged 2 to 10 in good health and CMV-seronegative. The genes are TRBV25-1 and TRBJ2-3; D unclear. Sequencing was performed on PBMCs. CDR3 coding DNA: TGTGCCAGCGCCCCCGACGGGTATTACACAGATACGCAGTATTTT. Encoded protein: CASAPDGYYTDTQYF.